Listed here are 31 T cell receptor beta chains from one sample, sequenced in a study of early T cells in non-severe SARS-CoV-2 infection. TCRdb itself ran the 5' RACE reads through MiXCR, one entry per CDR3 protein. Of almost 30,000 distinct CDR3 sequences listed, under 6% were seen once; the top ten hold more than 4.5%. Sequenced material: whole blood. These receptors all come from an adult who was a healthcare worker with PCR-confirmed SARS-CoV-2 infection or an uninfected control (not recorded which).

By proportion, this clonotype is medium-sized. This chain uses TRBV7-6 with TRBJ2-3; D not certain. Trimming shortened V by 5 bases and J by 5 bases, and 8 bases separated the two germline ends. The CDR3 totals 12 residues. Germline loops: CDR1 SGHVS, CDR2 FNYEAQ. As DNA, the CDR3 is TGTGCCAGCAGCAGTAGTGAAGATACGCAGTATTTT. Residues: CASSSSEDTQYF. Together with reference TRBV7-6 and TRBJ2-3, the CDR3 gives the full variable domain: GAGVSQSPRYKVTKRGQDVALRCDPISGHVSLYWYRQALGQGPEFLTYFNYEAQQDKSGLPNDRFSAERPEGSISTLTIQRTEQRDSAMYRCASSSSEDTQYFGPGTRLTVL.

This clonotype was detected ten times or more. J is TRBJ1-1 and V is TRBV12-3 or TRBV12-4; D gene ambiguous. Between the trimmed V and J ends, which lost 1 base and 3 bases, there was a span of 6 bases. The length of the CDR3 is 13 residues. The DNA for the CDR3 is TGTGCCAGCAGTTTAGAGGTAGACACTGAAGCTTTCTTT. This gives the protein CASSLEVDTEAFF.

There are a few counts of this clonotype. This chain connects TRBV19 to TRBJ2-1; D remains ambiguous. This CDR3 region has 14 residues. The ends were cut back, 3 bases at V and 3 bases at J, with 9 bases in the middle. Looked up from germline, CDR1 is LNHDA and CDR2 is SQIVND (reference sequence). CDR3 region: CASSIGNSYNEQFF. The DNA for the CDR3 is TGTGCCAGTAGTATTGGGAACAGCTACAATGAGCAGTTCTTC.

This clonotype was seen ten or more times. The chain joins TRBV5-1 to TRBJ1-4; D is ambiguous. Germline V CDR1 and CDR2: SGHRS, YFSETQ. V gave up 2 bases and J gave up 3 bases, with 8 bases separating them. This CDR3 contains 14 residues. The CDR3 DNA sequence: TGCGCCAGCAGCTTAAGGATGGCTAATGAAAAACTGTTTTTT. Translated, it gives CASSLRMANEKLFF.

This clonotype turned up a few times. The rearrangement links TRBV4-3 to TRBJ1-1; D is undetermined. The CDR3 is 18 amino acids. CDR1 and CDR2 (germline): LGHNA, YSLEER. The V end was cut by 3 bases, the J end by 0 bases, with 20 bases between. CDR3 protein: CASSQILPDGPMNTEAFF. CDR3 DNA: TGCGCCAGCAGCCAGATACTTCCTGACGGGCCGATGAACACTGAAGCTTTCTTT.

The chain recombines TRBV28 with TRBJ2-3, with D perhaps matching TRBD2 (6 bases). Germline CDR1 and CDR2: MDHEN and SYDVKM. CDR3 size: 13 residues. V was shortened by 2 bases and J by 6 bases, with 9 bases between the two germline ends. CDR3 bases: TGTGCCAGCAGTTTAGGAGGGGTTGATACGCAGTATTTT. Its translation is CASSLGGVDTQYF.

This clonotype was recorded at least ten times. The chain joins TRBV14 to TRBJ2-2; D unresolved. V lost 0 bases and J 2 bases, leaving 13 bases between the germline ends. CDR3 length: 17 residues. Germline CDR1 reads SGHDN; CDR2 reads FVKESK. This CDR3 reads CASSQEEYDVNTGELFF. The CDR3 bases are TGTGCCAGCAGCCAAGAGGAGTACGATGTTAACACCGGGGAGCTGTTTTTT.

This clonotype came up many times. This sequence joins TRBV5-1 and TRBJ1-1; D not certain. Trimming took off 1 base at V and 3 bases at J, with 10 bases between the two ends. Germline CDR1 is SGHRS and CDR2 is YFSETQ. The CDR3 runs 14 residues. The CDR3 nucleotides are TGCGCCAGCAGCTTGTCCTGGGGAGACACTGAAGCTTTCTTT. It specifies CASSLSWGDTEAFF.

V usage is TRBV20-1 and J usage is TRBJ2-5; 9 nucleotides align to TRBD1. From germline, CDR1 is DFQATT and CDR2 SNEGSKA (reference sequence). J gave up 4 bases and V 5 bases, and 2 bases lay outside the gene matches. CDR3 size: 12 residues. The DNA for the CDR3 is TGCAGTGCTTTGACAGGGGGAGAGACCCAGTACTTC. This codes for CSALTGGETQYF.

The V gene is TRBV15, the J gene TRBJ1-2; 7 nucleotides match TRBD1. Per the germline V gene, CDR1 is LNHNV and CDR2 is YYDKDF (reference sequence). The V gene end was trimmed by 3 bases and the J gene end by 3 bases; junction bases not matched to a gene: 4. The CDR3 extends over 14 amino acids. The CDR3 loop reads CATSRAGTDYGYTF. CDR3 DNA sequence: TGTGCCACCAGCAGGGCCGGGACAGACTATGGCTACACCTTC.

Ten or more counts support this clonotype. The chain joins TRBV6-2 or TRBV6-3 to TRBJ1-1; possibly TRBD1 for D (5 bases). This CDR3 comprises 17 residues. V lost 6 bases, J lost 1 base, and 21 bases lay in between. CDR1 MNHEY and CDR2 SVGEGT come from the germline V gene. The CDR3 DNA reads as TGTGCCAGCAGCCCCAAGTCCTATTCAAGGGGGAACACTGAAGCTTTCTTT. Its translation: CASSPKSYSRGNTEAFF.

The V gene is TRBV27, the J gene TRBJ2-2; the D is unclear. Germline V gives CDR1 MNHEY, CDR2 SMNVEV (reference sequence). The V and J ends lost 3 bases and 3 bases respectively, with 5 bases between them. The CDR3 extends over 13 amino acids. In DNA, the CDR3 is TGTGCCAGCAGTTTGAAGTACACCGGGGAGCTGTTTTTT. Its protein product is CASSLKYTGELFF.

V usage is TRBV28 and J usage is TRBJ2-7; 14 bases align to TRBD2. Germline assignment: CDR1 MDHEN and CDR2 SYDVKM. V shed 5 bases, J shed 2 bases, and the junction held 11 bases outside the gene matches. The CDR3 consists of 18 residues. CDR3: CASSHLGGLAGATYEQYF. In DNA form, the CDR3 reads TGTGCCAGCAGTCACCTCGGGGGACTAGCGGGGGCTACCTACGAGCAGTACTTC.

This clonotype has just a few counts. The chain joins TRBV15 to TRBJ2-3, with TRBD1 matching 7 bases. The germline CDR1 and CDR2 sequences are LNHNV and YYDKDF (reference sequence). Trimming took 5 bases from V and 0 from J; bases not matched to a gene: 11. CDR3 length: 17 amino acids. The CDR3 coding sequence is TGTGCCACCAGCCCCTGGGGACAGCTTTCTAGCACAGATACGCAGTATTTT. It encodes CATSPWGQLSSTDTQYF.

The sample holds many counts of this clonotype. The chain uses TRBV6-6 and TRBJ1-6, with 8 bases identical to TRBD1. CDR1 MNHNY and CDR2 SVGAGI come from the germline V gene (reference sequence). CDR3 length: 15 amino acids. Germline trimming cut 8 bases from V and 9 bases from J; bases unmatched to any gene: 12. The CDR3 loop is CASLQKVQGGSPLHF. As DNA, the CDR3 is TGTGCCAGCCTTCAGAAGGTACAGGGGGGTTCACCCCTCCACTTT.

Many counts were recorded for this clonotype. This rearrangement joins TRBV6-2 or TRBV6-3 to TRBJ1-5, with D tentatively TRBD1 (5 bases). V was clipped by 2 bases and J by 0 bases, with 11 bases between them. This CDR3 region has 16 residues. Germline CDR1 is MNHEY and CDR2 is SVGEGT. CDR3 bases: TGTGCCAGCAGTTACGCAGGGAGGGGTAGCAATCAGCCCCAGCATTTT. Residues: CASSYAGRGSNQPQHF.

This clonotype was recorded at least ten times. This sequence joins TRBV16 and TRBJ1-2; no reliable D call. The germline CDR1 and CDR2 sequences are KGHSY and FQNENV. This CDR3 is built from 15 residues. Trimming took off 2 bases at V and 1 base at J, with 11 bases between the two ends. This CDR3 reads CASSQQLGSNYGYTF. CDR3 DNA sequence: TGTGCCAGCAGCCAACAGCTCGGCAGTAACTATGGCTACACCTTC.

This clonotype was found a few times. The chain recombines TRBV7-6 with TRBJ2-1, with TRBD1 matching over 7 bases. From germline, CDR1 is SGHVS and CDR2 FNYEAQ. The ends lost 0 bases at V and 4 bases at J; junction bases unmatched: 9. The CDR3 is 17 amino acids. The CDR3 sequence: CASSLASGTVTYNEQFF. The CDR3 coding sequence is TGTGCCAGCAGCTTAGCCTCCGGGACAGTAACTTACAATGAGCAGTTCTTC.

This clonotype ranks as medium-sized. The rearrangement uses TRBV7-8 and TRBJ2-1, with D perhaps TRBD2 (6 bases). The germline CDR1 and CDR2 sequences are SGHVS and FQNEAQ. The CDR3 is made up of 12 amino acids. V lost 2 bases to trimming and J lost 8 bases, with 7 bases between them. CDR3 DNA sequence: TGTGCCAGCAGCTTAACGGGGGATGAGCAGTTCTTC. Its translation: CASSLTGDEQFF.

This clonotype was seen a few times. The chain employs TRBV24-1 and TRBJ1-1, with D possibly being TRBD1 (6 bases). This CDR3 is built from 13 residues. Germline CDR1 is KGHDR and CDR2 is SFDVKD. Trimming shortened V by 7 bases and J by 4 bases, and 12 bases separated the two germline ends. The CDR3, as DNA: TGTGCCACCAGCCTGACAGGACTCACTGAAGCTTTCTTT. Protein product: CATSLTGLTEAFF.

This clonotype was observed a few times. The chain recombines TRBV6-5 with TRBJ2-5; D possibly corresponds to TRBD1 (6 bases). Germline V gene sequence: CDR1 MNHEY, CDR2 SVGAGI. Trimming left V 6 bases short and J 8 bases short, with 7 bases between. This CDR3 spans 10 amino acids. CDR3 sequence: CASRGQTQYF. The CDR3 coding sequence is TGTGCCAGCAGGGGACAAACCCAGTACTTC.

This clonotype was detected many times. V and J are TRBV6-5 and TRBJ2-3, with TRBD2 matching over 12 bases. The CDR3 runs 18 residues. Trimming removed 2 bases from V and 0 bases from J; junction bases left unmatched: 6. Germline V lookup: CDR1 MNHEY, CDR2 SVGAGI. The DNA of the CDR3 is TGTGCCAGCAGTTACCCACTAGCGGGGGGCCTTAGCACAGATACGCAGTATTTT. Translated: CASSYPLAGGLSTDTQYF.

The table lists this clonotype with many counts. The chain joins TRBV5-4 to TRBJ2-1, with D possibly being TRBD2 (6 bases). From germline, CDR1 is SGHNT and CDR2 YYREEE (reference sequence). V lost 4 bases to trimming and J lost 8 bases, with 13 bases between them. The CDR3 runs to 13 residues. The CDR3, as DNA: TGTGCCAGCAGCCGGGGACTGCTAGATGAGCAGTTCTTC. It yields the protein CASSRGLLDEQFF.

This clonotype was detected ten times or more. The gene calls are TRBV30 and TRBJ1-1; D may be TRBD1 (5 bases). The V gene's germline CDR1 is GTSNPN and CDR2 SVGIG (reference sequence). The CDR3 is 13 amino acids. The germline V and J ends were trimmed by 0 bases and 4 bases, with 9 bases remaining between them. This chain's CDR3 is CAWSVPGGTEAFF. CDR3 nucleotides: TGTGCCTGGAGTGTCCCCGGGGGCACTGAAGCTTTCTTT.

This clonotype has ten or more counts. The chain joins TRBV28 to TRBJ2-1; 13 bases match TRBD2. The V gene's germline CDR1 is MDHEN and CDR2 SYDVKM. The CDR3 sequence is 17 residues long. V lost 4 bases, J lost 0 bases, and 3 bases stayed unmatched. The CDR3, as DNA: TGTGCCAGCAGTTGGACTAGCGGGGGTCCCTCCTACAATGAGCAGTTCTTC. Its protein product is CASSWTSGGPSYNEQFF.

This clonotype was seen repeatedly, ten times or more. The chain combines TRBV6-1 with TRBJ1-6; D gene ambiguous. Germline CDR1 is MNHNS and CDR2 is SASEGT. This CDR3 contains 15 residues. V lost 0 bases and J 10 bases, leaving 13 bases between the germline ends. CDR3: CASSEAEGTHSPLHF. As DNA, the CDR3 is TGTGCCAGCAGTGAAGCGGAGGGCACTCACTCACCCCTCCACTTT.

V gene TRBV2 combines with J gene TRBJ1-5, with D perhaps matching TRBD1 (5 bases). The germline V gene encodes CDR1 SNHLY and CDR2 FYNNEI. Trimming stripped 9 bases from V and 1 base from J, with 10 bases between. This CDR3 has 13 amino acids. CDR3 coding DNA: TGTGCCAGTAATAGGGACAGCAATCAGCCCCAGCATTTT. It yields the protein CASNRDSNQPQHF.

This clonotype was recorded many times. The gene calls are TRBV28 and TRBJ1-2; the D gene is possibly TRBD1 (6 bases). The CDR3 extends over 12 amino acids. The V and J ends lost 8 bases and 8 bases respectively, with 15 bases between them. Germline V gene lookup returns CDR1 MDHEN and CDR2 SYDVKM. The CDR3 nucleotides read TGTGCCAGCGTTACAGGGATCCGAGGCTACACCTTC. Its translation: CASVTGIRGYTF.

This clonotype was seen more than once but under ten times. The chain employs TRBV13 and TRBJ2-7; 10 nucleotides agree with TRBD1. Germline-derived CDR1 and CDR2 are PRHDT and FYEKMQ (reference sequence). This CDR3 is built from 15 residues. V shed 4 bases and J 5 bases; nucleotides not matched to a gene: 8. CDR3 loop: CASSSLGTGDDEQYF. DNA of the CDR3: TGTGCCAGCAGCTCCCTCGGGACAGGGGACGACGAGCAGTACTTC.

DNA of the CDR3: TGCGCCAGCAGCCAAGATGCACTCGGTGGGGAAAAACTGTTTTTT. Amino acid sequence: CASSQDALGGEKLFF. The rearrangement joins TRBV4-3 to TRBJ1-4; D remains unclear. V dropped 0 bases and J dropped 8 bases, with 13 bases sitting between them. Per the germline V gene, CDR1 is LGHNA and CDR2 is YSLEER. CDR3 length equals 15 residues.

This clonotype was seen a few times. CDR3 in DNA: TGTGCCAGCTCCTCTGGACTAGCCCCTGAGGATACGCAGTATTTT. Translation gives CASSSGLAPEDTQYF. The gene calls are TRBV18 and TRBJ2-3; the match to TRBD2 covers 8 bases. From germline, CDR1 is KGHSH and CDR2 LQKENI. The CDR3 loop spans 15 amino acids. J lost 6 bases, V lost 6 bases, and 11 bases had no gene match.